This T cell receptor beta chain stems from a study of cytotoxic CD8 clonotypes in ibrutinib-treated CLL. This CDR3 comprises 15 residues. Assay: immunoSEQ multiplex PCR; the TCRdb copy retains only in-frame clones and omits some. Of about 7,600 clones in the sample, approximately 79% were seen once. The receptor was isolated from a human donor with chronic lymphocytic leukemia. The chain combines TRBV21-1 with TRBJ2-3. TRBV21-1 is a pseudogene segment. The sample consisted of PBMCs, taken before ibrutinib treatment. The CDR3 nucleotides are TGTGCCAGCAGCAAACTGTCACCACGCACAGATACGCAGTATTTT. This translates into CASSKLSPRTDTQYF.